These 29 T cell receptor beta chains were sequenced from one sample in a study of blood T cell repertoires in COVID-19. The protocol was immunoSEQ multiplex PCR, while the TCRdb copy is restricted to in-frame clones and leaves out a portion. The data contain 150,000 to 200,000 clones, about 82% of them singletons. The specimen sequenced was peripheral blood. The receptors here all came from a woman in her thirties with acute or convalescent COVID-19.

In this sample, this clone turned up a few times. Here the CDR3 DNA reads TGTGCCAGCAGCTTAGGACCCTGGCAGGGTGCGTACGAGCAGTACTTC. Translating gives CASSLGPWQGAYEQYF. The chain employs TRBV11-2 and TRBJ2-7; perhaps TRBD1 as D (5 bases). The germline gives CDR1 SGHAT, CDR2 FQNNGV. CDR3 size: 16 residues. V dropped 1 base and J dropped 4 bases, with 17 bases sitting between them. The full variable domain, rest sourced from reference TRBV11-2 and TRBJ2-7, is EAGVAQSPRYKIIEKRQSVAFWCNPISGHATLYWYQQILGQGPKLLIQFQNNGVVDDSQLPKDRFSAERLKGVDSTLKIQPAKLEDSAVYLCASSLGPWQGAYEQYFGPGTRLTVT.

The chain has TRBV5-5 and TRBJ1-2, with a possible D match to TRBD1 (5 bases). CDR3 length: 17 amino acids. CDR1 and CDR2 (germline): SGHKS, YYEKEE (reference sequence). The ends were cut back, 2 bases at V and 8 bases at J, with 25 bases in the middle. Here the CDR3 reads CASSLIASQGGEGGYTF. CDR3 bases: TGTGCCAGCAGCTTAATAGCGTCCCAGGGCGGGGAAGGCGGCTACACCTTC. Using reference TRBV5-5 and TRBJ1-2 for the parts outside the CDR3, the full variable domain is DAGVTQSPTHLIKTRGQQVTLRCSPISGHKSVSWYQQVLGQGPQFIFQYYEKEERGRGNFPDRFSARQFPNYSSELNVNALLLGDSALYLCASSLIASQGGEGGYTFGSGTRLTVV.

The CDR3, as DNA: TGTGCCAGCAGCCAAGGGGGTGACAGGAAAACTGAAGCTTTCTTT. Its translation: CASSQGGDRKTEAFF. The genes are TRBV3-1 (or the pseudogene TRBV3-2) and TRBJ1-1; a possible D gene is TRBD1 (6 bases). Germline CDR1 is LGHDT and CDR2 is YNNKEL (reference sequence). The CDR3 extends over 15 amino acids. V lost 1 base and J lost 5, with 14 bases in between.

The chain has TRBV7-9 and TRBJ1-1; D ambiguous. The CDR3 loop spans 11 amino acids. The ends were cut back, 5 bases at V and 10 bases at J, with 11 bases in the middle. Per germline, CDR1 SEHNR and CDR2 FQNEAQ (reference sequence). CDR3 in DNA: TGTGCCAGCAGCACGGACTTCGTAGCTTTCTTT. This sequence encodes CASSTDFVAFF.

The chain joins TRBV29-1 to TRBJ2-7; D is possibly TRBD2 (5 bases). The CDR3 consists of 14 residues. The germline CDR1 and CDR2 sequences are SQVTM and ANQGSEA. V gave up 3 bases and J gave up 1 base, with 13 bases separating them. The CDR3 nucleotides read TGCAGCGTTGATCTTCCCTGGAGGTCCTACGAGCAGTACTTC. Translating it yields CSVDLPWRSYEQYF.

The gene calls are TRBV7-2 and TRBJ2-7; D is perhaps TRBD1 (6 bases). V was pared by 1 base and J by 6 bases, with 13 bases between. Germline V gives CDR1 SGHTA, CDR2 FQGNSA. The CDR3 extends over 14 amino acids. CDR3 protein: CASSLVPGVGEQYF. The CDR3 DNA reads as TGTGCCAGCAGCTTAGTTCCAGGGGTAGGCGAGCAGTACTTC.

The rearrangement uses TRBV4-3 and TRBJ2-2; TRBD2 matches 8 bases. J lost 7 bases, V lost 3 bases, and 10 bases had no gene match. Per germline, CDR1 LGHNA and CDR2 YSLEER. The CDR3 covers 16 residues. In DNA form, the CDR3 reads TGCGCCAGCAGCCAGCCTAGCGGGCGGGGCCTCGGGGAGCTGTTTTTT. As protein: CASSQPSGRGLGELFF.

CDR3 bases: TGTGCCAGCAGCTTAGGGGCAGGGGTTACTGTTACTGAAGCTTTCTTT. Translating it yields CASSLGAGVTVTEAFF. The rearrangement links TRBV11-2 to TRBJ1-1; the D gene is possibly TRBD1 (6 bases). Germline assignment: CDR1 SGHAT and CDR2 FQNNGV. V was trimmed by 1 base and J by 5 bases, leaving 17 bases between them. The CDR3 consists of 16 residues.

This clone was observed a handful of times. This chain joins TRBV4-1 and TRBJ1-2; 7 nucleotides line up with TRBD1. CDR1 is MGHRA and CDR2 is YSYEKL in the germline V gene. The CDR3 totals 15 residues. The V and J ends lost 8 bases and 4 bases, in that order; junction bases with no gene match: 13. Written as DNA, the CDR3 is TGCGCCAGCTCCCTATCAGGGGGATCCCTCTATGGCTACACCTTC. Translated: CASSLSGGSLYGYTF.

CDR3 in amino acids: CASSPYRVMNTEAFF. In DNA form, the CDR3 reads TGTGCCAGCAGCCCGTACAGGGTAATGAACACTGAAGCTTTCTTT. The chain has TRBV16 and TRBJ1-1; perhaps TRBD1 as D (6 bases). The V and J ends lost 4 bases and 0 bases respectively, with 12 bases between them. The CDR3 covers 15 residues. Germline values: CDR1 KGHSY, CDR2 FQNENV.

The rearrangement uses TRBV12-3 or TRBV12-4 and TRBJ2-7; D gene ambiguous. V was clipped by 3 bases and J by 5 bases, with 11 bases between them. The length of the CDR3 is 13 residues. The DNA for the CDR3 is TGTGCCAGCAGTTTGACAAGCTCGAACGAGCAGTACTTC. Translated, it gives CASSLTSSNEQYF.

The CDR3 is CASKSTGGSSYEQYF. The CDR3 DNA reads as TGCGCCAGCAAATCGACAGGCGGGAGCTCCTACGAGCAGTACTTC. The rearrangement links TRBV10-2 to TRBJ2-7; D is perhaps TRBD2 (7 bases). Trimming stripped 7 bases from V and 0 bases from J, with 16 bases between. Germline loops: CDR1 WSHSY, CDR2 SAAADI. The CDR3 consists of 15 residues.

In this sample, this clone turned up once. The V gene is TRBV5-5, the J gene TRBJ2-3; 9 bases match TRBD2. The CDR3 contains 15 residues. V shed 5 bases, J shed 4 bases, and the junction held 8 bases outside the gene matches. Germline CDR1 is SGHKS and CDR2 is YYEKEE (reference sequence). The CDR3 bases are TGTGCCAGCAGTCCACGCGGGGGGGCAGCAGATACGCAGTATTTT. Protein sequence: CASSPRGGAADTQYF.

The rearrangement uses TRBV6-5 and TRBJ1-2; D is perhaps TRBD1 (5 bases). The germline V and J ends were trimmed by 0 bases and 5 bases, with 10 bases remaining between them. This CDR3 has 14 amino acids. Germline V lookup: CDR1 MNHEY, CDR2 SVGAGI. DNA of the CDR3: TGTGCCAGCAGTTACTCGGGTAGGGGTTATGGCTACACCTTC. It translates to CASSYSGRGYGYTF.

The chain recombines TRBV5-4 with TRBJ1-2; possible D gene TRBD1, 6 bases. Between the trimmed V and J ends, which lost 0 bases and 4 bases, there was a span of 16 bases. Germline V gene data show CDR1 as SGHNT and CDR2 as YYREEE (reference sequence). CDR3 length equals 16 residues. The CDR3 sequence is CASSLGLQGVGYGYTF. In DNA, the CDR3 is TGTGCCAGCAGCTTGGGGCTACAGGGCGTGGGCTATGGCTACACCTTC.

This clone was found many times. CDR3 in DNA: TGCGCCAGCAGCCAAGGGGGACAGGGGGTTCAGCCCCAGCATTTT. Encoded protein: CASSQGGQGVQPQHF. The genes are TRBV4-1 and TRBJ1-5, with 11 bases matching TRBD1. The CDR3 sequence is 15 residues long. The germline gives CDR1 MGHRA, CDR2 YSYEKL. J lost 6 bases, V lost 1 base, and 2 bases had no gene match.

The rearrangement links TRBV19 to TRBJ2-2, with D maybe TRBD1 (6 bases). CDR1 LNHDA and CDR2 SQIVND come from the germline V gene (reference sequence). The V and J ends lost 2 bases and 7 bases respectively, with 14 bases between them. This CDR3 has 15 residues. This CDR3 is CASSILGAGGGELFF. CDR3 DNA: TGTGCCAGTAGTATACTGGGGGCTGGTGGCGGGGAGCTGTTTTTT.

The chain's CDR3 is CASSYPSGAVNEQFF. The CDR3 coding sequence is TGTGCCAGCAGCTACCCCTCTGGTGCGGTCAATGAGCAGTTCTTC. The chain is built from TRBV7-9 and TRBJ2-1; D remains ambiguous. Trimming took off 4 bases at V and 6 bases at J, with 16 bases between the two ends. The CDR3 has 15 amino acids. From germline, CDR1 is SEHNR and CDR2 FQNEAQ (reference sequence). The whole variable domain, filled in from reference TRBV7-9 and TRBJ2-1, reads DTGVSQNPRHKITKRGQNVTFRCDPISEHNRLYWYRQTLGQGPEFLTYFQNEAQLEKSRLLSDRFSAERPKGSFSTLEIQRTEQGDSAMYLCASSYPSGAVNEQFFGPGTRLTVL.

This chain links TRBV9 with TRBJ2-3; 8 bases fit TRBD2. This CDR3 comprises 15 residues. CDR1 SGDLS and CDR2 YYNGEE come from the germline V gene. V was pared by 0 bases and J by 2 bases, with 2 bases of the junction left unmatched. The CDR3 sequence: CASSVAGGLTDTQYF. The DNA for the CDR3 is TGTGCCAGCAGCGTAGCGGGGGGGCTCACAGATACGCAGTATTTT.

V is TRBV28 and J is TRBJ2-5; D call uncertain. V lost 5 bases, J lost 0 bases, and 10 bases lay in between. The length of the CDR3 is 14 residues. CDR1 is MDHEN and CDR2 is SYDVKM in the germline V gene. The CDR3 DNA follows: TGTGCCAGCAGTATACCGACTGACCAAGAGACCCAGTACTTC. It translates to CASSIPTDQETQYF.

The CDR3 DNA is TGTGCCAGCAGTTTATCCAGACTTAGCACTGAAGCTTTCTTT. As protein: CASSLSRLSTEAFF. V gene TRBV27 combines with J gene TRBJ1-1; D call uncertain. V lost 0 bases and J lost 4, with 9 bases in between. The CDR3 consists of 14 residues. CDR1 MNHEY and CDR2 SMNVEV come from the germline V gene (reference sequence).

The count of this clone is one. The rearrangement uses TRBV27 and TRBJ1-5, with D unresolved. The length of the CDR3 is 14 residues. The V and J ends lost 4 bases and 8 bases respectively, with 15 bases between them. The germline V gene encodes CDR1 MNHEY and CDR2 SMNVEV (reference sequence). The CDR3 nucleotides read TGTGCCAGCAGTTGGACGGCGGGTGAGAAGCCCCAGCATTTT. Its translation is CASSWTAGEKPQHF.

V gene TRBV30 combines with J gene TRBJ1-1; D not certain. There are 12 residues in the CDR3. Germline V gene data show CDR1 as GTSNPN and CDR2 as SVGIG (reference sequence). V lost 4 bases to trimming and J lost 4 bases, with 10 bases between them. CDR3 loop: CAWTGPATEAFF. DNA of the CDR3: TGTGCCTGGACAGGCCCTGCCACTGAAGCTTTCTTT.

The chain combines TRBV18 with TRBJ2-2, with D possibly TRBD2 on 5 matching bases. Germline V gene data show CDR1 as KGHSH and CDR2 as LQKENI. Trimming removed 4 bases at V and 0 bases at J, with 9 bases between. The CDR3 sequence is 15 residues long. CDR3 residues: CASSLWETNTGELFF. DNA of the CDR3: TGTGCCAGCTCACTATGGGAGACGAACACCGGGGAGCTGTTTTTT.

The V and J genes are TRBV19 and TRBJ1-1; D perhaps matches TRBD1 (5 bases). V was cut by 5 bases and J by 1 base, with 11 bases left in between. The CDR3 length is 14 residues. CDR1 and CDR2 (germline): LNHDA, SQIVND (reference sequence). The CDR3 here is CASSHRQQNTEAFF. The DNA for the CDR3 is TGTGCCAGTAGTCACCGACAGCAGAACACTGAAGCTTTCTTT.

The V call is TRBV13, the J call TRBJ2-3, with D perhaps TRBD1 (6 bases). This CDR3 is built from 15 residues. Germline V gene lookup returns CDR1 PRHDT and CDR2 FYEKMQ (reference sequence). Trimming left V 1 base short and J 2 bases short, with 10 bases between. CDR3 in DNA: TGTGCCAGCAGCTTAGTCAGACAGGTCACAGATACGCAGTATTTT. It yields the protein CASSLVRQVTDTQYF.

V is TRBV7-2 and J is TRBJ2-7, with 8 bases fitting TRBD2. This CDR3 is 18 amino acids long. CDR1 is SGHTA, CDR2 FQGNSA, per germline. Germline trimming cut 1 base from V and 1 base from J; bases unmatched to any gene: 12. This CDR3 reads CASSLVASSGRLSYEQYF. CDR3 DNA: TGTGCCAGCAGCTTAGTAGCCTCGAGCGGGAGACTTTCCTACGAGCAGTACTTC. The full variable domain, with the rest looked up from reference TRBV7-2 and TRBJ2-7, is GAGVSQSPSNKVTEKGKDVELRCDPISGHTALYWYRQSLGQGLEFLIYFQGNSAPDKSGLPSDRFSAERTGGSVSTLTIQRTQQEDSAVYLCASSLVASSGRLSYEQYFGPGTRLTVT.

This clone appeared a single time. The genes are TRBV4-2 and TRBJ2-4; 10 bases fit TRBD1. The CDR3 totals 19 residues. The V gene's germline CDR1 is LGHNA and CDR2 YNFKEQ. Trimming removed 5 bases from V and 1 base from J; junction bases left unmatched: 14. Written as DNA, the CDR3 is TGTGCCAGCAGCGACCCGGGACAGGGGTCCGAGGGGGCCAAAAACATTCAGTACTTC. Its translation is CASSDPGQGSEGAKNIQYF.

The chain has TRBV19 and TRBJ1-1, with D possibly matching TRBD1 (6 bases). CDR1 LNHDA and CDR2 SQIVND come from the germline V gene (reference sequence). Trimming shortened V by 8 bases and J by 5 bases, and 21 bases separated the two germline ends. The CDR3 sequence is 15 residues long. The CDR3 DNA reads TGTGCCAGTTTGGGGGCTGTGGGGCGGCGGACTGAAGCTTTCTTT. This gives the protein CASLGAVGRRTEAFF. Supplemented by reference TRBV19 and TRBJ1-1, the full variable domain reads DGGITQSPKYLFRKEGQNVTLSCEQNLNHDAMYWYRQDPGQGLRLIYYSQIVNDFQKGDIAEGYSVSREKKESFPLTVTSAQKNPTAFYLCASLGAVGRRTEAFFGQGTRLTVV.